The rows below give T cell receptor beta chains drawn from one sample of a study of cytomegalovirus exposure and HLA in healthy donors. The data were produced by immunoSEQ multiplex PCR, yet TCRdb's version contains in-frame clones alone and is incomplete. Among approximately 160,000 clones listed, 84% were seen once. Specimen: PBMCs. The source of these receptors is a girl under 18 in good health and CMV-seropositive. Both conserved end residues are part of each CDR3. The D gene is left open where the match is weak. Clone size is given for some rows only: seen once, a few or many times, or a class if the clone is expanded.

v_gene	j_gene	abundance	d_gene	CDR3nt	CDR3aa
TRBV7-9	TRBJ2-3	.	TRBD2	TGTGCCAGCAGCCCGCTGGGGCGAGCGGGGACAGATACGCAGTATTTT	CASSPLGRAGTDTQYF
TRBV5-1	TRBJ2-1	.	TRBD2	TGCGCCAGCAGCTTCCCCCGAAGAGCGGGGCCATACAATGAGCAGTTCTTC	CASSFPRRAGPYNEQFF
TRBV7-8	TRBJ1-3	once	TRBD1	TGTGCCAGCAGCTCGGACAGGGGAGCTGGAAACACCATATATTTT	CASSSDRGAGNTIYF
TRBV4-1	TRBJ2-7	.	TRBD2	TGCGCCAGCAGCCAAGGGCTAGCGGGGGGCGAGCAGTACTTC	CASSQGLAGGEQYF
TRBV7-9	TRBJ1-2	.	TRBD1	TGTGCCAGCAGCTTAGGGGGGACAGGGGGCCCTAAATGGCGTGGCTACACCTTC	CASSLGGTGGPKWRGYTF
TRBV6-1	TRBJ1-1	.	.	TGTGCCAGCAGTGAAAGGGGTCAGTTGAACACTGAAGCTTTCTTT	CASSERGQLNTEAFF
TRBV15	TRBJ1-2	.	.	TGTGCCACCAGCCAAAGAGGTAACTATGGCTACACCTTC	CATSQRGNYGYTF
TRBV29-1	TRBJ1-1	.	.	TGCAGCGTTTACCCGGGTTCCCCGAACACTGAAGCTTTCTTT	CSVYPGSPNTEAFF
TRBV9	TRBJ1-2	.	.	TGTGCCAGCGGGGGGGGCTATGGCTACACCTTC	CASGGGYGYTF
TRBV10-3	TRBJ1-1	.	TRBD1	TGTGCCACCCGACAGGGGGCGAACACTGAAGCTTTCTTT	CATRQGANTEAFF
TRBV4-1	TRBJ2-7	.	TRBD2	TGCGCCAGCAGCCGGGAAGCGGGGGGGGTCTCCTACGAGCAGTACTTC	CASSREAGGVSYEQYF
TRBV5-4	TRBJ1-6	.	TRBD1	TGTGCCAGCAGCTCCGCCGGGACAGGGTATGATTCACCCCTCCACTTT	CASSSAGTGYDSPLHF
TRBV6-1	TRBJ1-3	.	.	TGTGCCAGCAGTGTTGACAGCGCCGGAAACACCATATATTTT	CASSVDSAGNTIYF
TRBV6-6	TRBJ2-2	once	TRBD2	TGTGCCAGCAGGCAGAGCGGGGGGCGAGGCGGGGAGCTGTTTTTT	CASRQSGGRGGELFF
TRBV28	TRBJ2-7	.	.	TGTGCCAGCAGTTCACCCCGAGGTTTCCCGGGCTACGAGCAGTACTTC	CASSSPRGFPGYEQYF
TRBV6-5	TRBJ2-1	.	TRBD1	TGTGCCAGCAGGCGGGGACAGGTGTACAATGAGCAGTTCTTC	CASRRGQVYNEQFF
TRBV2	TRBJ2-7	.	TRBD1	TGTGCCAGCAGGAGCGACAGGGCATACGAGCAGTACTTC	CASRSDRAYEQYF
TRBV2	TRBJ1-2	.	TRBD1	TGTGCCAGCAGTGACCCAGGACAGGGATACTATGGCTACACCTTC	CASSDPGQGYYGYTF
TRBV30	TRBJ1-3	.	.	TGTGCCTGGAAAGGGGATCTTAGCGGAAACACCATATATTTT	CAWKGDLSGNTIYF
TRBV19	TRBJ2-3	.	.	TGTGCCAGTAGTACGGAGGGGGATACGCAGTATTTT	CASSTEGDTQYF
TRBV11-2	TRBJ2-7	few	.	TGTGCCAGCAGCTCCCCGAGGGGGAGTCCCTACGAGCAGTACTTC	CASSSPRGSPYEQYF
TRBV7-8	TRBJ1-2	.	.	TGTGCCAGCAGCCCCCCTCGGGCGACAGGAGCCTATGGCTATGGCTACACCTTC	CASSPPRATGAYGYGYTF
TRBV5-4	TRBJ2-5	few	.	TGTGCCAGCAGCTTGACTGGGATTTTGCGGGGGCGGGAGACCCAGTACTTC	CASSLTGILRGRETQYF
TRBV10-3	TRBJ2-1	.	TRBD1	TGTGCCATCAGCCAAACAGGGGACAATGAGCAGTTCTTC	CAISQTGDNEQFF
TRBV5-1	TRBJ2-7	.	.	TGCGCCAGCAGCTTGGGGTCAGGGGGAGGATACGAGCAGTACTTC	CASSLGSGGGYEQYF
TRBV28	TRBJ1-1	few	.	TGTGCCAGCAGTAGCCCGTACAGGGAGAGGGCTGAAGCTTTCTTT	CASSSPYRERAEAFF
TRBV9	TRBJ2-1	.	TRBD1	TGTGCCAGCAGCTTCCAGGGGACAGGGCCCAATGAGCAGTTCTTC	CASSFQGTGPNEQFF
TRBV7-3	TRBJ1-1	once	TRBD1	TGTGCCAGCAGCGGACAGGGGGCGCGAACTGAAGCTTTCTTT	CASSGQGARTEAFF
TRBV5-4	TRBJ2-1	.	TRBD1	TGTGCCAGCAGCCGACAGGGGACCAATGAGCAGTTCTTC	CASSRQGTNEQFF
TRBV4-1	TRBJ2-1	.	TRBD2	TGCGCCAGCAGCCAAGAGGGACTACCGGGGGATGAGCAGTTCTTC	CASSQEGLPGDEQFF
TRBV29-1	TRBJ1-1	.	.	TGCAGCGTCCAGGGGCTGGCGGGCACTGAAGCTTTCTTT	CSVQGLAGTEAFF
TRBV5-1	TRBJ1-4	.	.	TGCGCCAGCAGCTTGGGGTTTGGGGGCACTAATGAAAAACTGTTTTTT	CASSLGFGGTNEKLFF
TRBV25-1	TRBJ1-5	.	.	TGTGCCAGCAGTGAATTAGGCCAGGAGGCGAATCAGCCCCAGCATTTT	CASSELGQEANQPQHF
TRBV6-5	TRBJ2-1	.	.	TGTGCCAGCAGTTCCTCGACTTACAATGAGCAGTTCTTC	CASSSSTYNEQFF
TRBV30	TRBJ2-3	few	TRBD2	TGTGCCTGGGTACATAGCGGGGGTCCAGATACGCAGTATTTT	CAWVHSGGPDTQYF
TRBV11-2	TRBJ1-1	.	.	TGTGCCAGCAGCTTAGTTCGACAGAACACTGAAGCTTTCTTT	CASSLVRQNTEAFF
TRBV6-6	TRBJ1-2	.	.	TGTGCCAGCTCCCCAGAAAACTATGGCTACACCTTC	CASSPENYGYTF
TRBV27	TRBJ1-5	.	.	TGTGCCAGCAGTTTAGCAGGGGAAGGCAATCAGCCCCAGCATTTT	CASSLAGEGNQPQHF
TRBV14	TRBJ2-3	.	TRBD2	TGTGCCAGCAGCCAAGTTGGAGGCGGGGGGCTTATAGATACGCAGTATTTT	CASSQVGGGGLIDTQYF
TRBV27	TRBJ2-1	.	TRBD1	TGTGCCAGCAGTTTCGACAGGGGACCCTACAATGAGCAGTTCTTC	CASSFDRGPYNEQFF
TRBV5-6	TRBJ1-4	once	TRBD1	TGTGCCAGCAACTTCAGGGGGCTTGGTAATGAAAAACTGTTTTTT	CASNFRGLGNEKLFF
TRBV15	TRBJ2-5	.	.	TGTGCCACCAGCAGAGATCAGGCCTCCCAGTACTTC	CATSRDQASQYF
TRBV6-1	TRBJ2-5	.	TRBD2	TGTGCCAGCAGTGAAACTAGCGGAGACCAAGAGACCCAGTACTTC	CASSETSGDQETQYF
TRBV5-4	TRBJ2-3	.	.	TGTGCCAGCAGCTTGATGTCTGGCACAGATACGCAGTATTTT	CASSLMSGTDTQYF
TRBV27	TRBJ1-5	.	TRBD1	TGTGCCAGCAGTCCGGACAGGGGGGATCAGCCCCAGCATTTT	CASSPDRGDQPQHF
TRBV25-1	TRBJ1-1	.	.	TGTGCCAGCAGTGGGGGCCCCGGAGAAGCTTTCTTT	CASSGGPGEAFF
TRBV2	TRBJ2-3	.	.	TGTGCCAGCATAGTCGGGTTACACCGTTCCCCAGATACGCAGTATTTT	CASIVGLHRSPDTQYF
TRBV27	TRBJ2-7	.	.	TGTGCCAGCAGGGGGAACGGACAGTTGGGCGAGCAGTACTTC	CASRGNGQLGEQYF
TRBV10-1	TRBJ2-1	.	TRBD2	TGCGCCAGCAGTACGACGGCTAGCGGGGGAAAACCCTACAATGAGCAGTTCTTC	CASSTTASGGKPYNEQFF